The sequence of this TCR beta chain was determined in a study of blood T cell repertoires in COVID-19. The CDR3 sequence is 13 residues long. CDR1 is SGHRS, CDR2 YFSETQ, per germline. With 4 bases clipped from V and 9 bases from J, the junction kept 6 bases outside the gene matches. Generated by immunoSEQ multiplex PCR, the TCRdb table keeps only in-frame clones and is missing some. The table includes about 110,000 clones, around 83% detected once. The genes are TRBV5-1 and TRBJ1-2, with 10 bases aligning to TRBD1. The receptor was derived from a woman older than 75 with active or convalescent COVID-19. Input material: peripheral blood. Written as DNA, the CDR3 is TGCGCCAGCAGCCTAGGGACAGGGGACAGCTACACCTTC. Its translation: CASSLGTGDSYTF. Full variable domain (remainder filled in from reference TRBV5-1 and TRBJ1-2): KAGVTQTPRYLIKTRGQQVTLSCSPISGHRSVSWYQQTPGQGLQFLFEYFSETQRNKGNFPGRFSGRQFSNSRSEMNVSTLELGDSALYLCASSLGTGDSYTFGSGTRLTVV.